This record looks at one T cell receptor beta chain sequence and its context. Per the original methods: Estimates of nucleated cell counts were drawn from the amplification of reference gene primers. Some clones are missing from TCRdb's copy, which holds only in-frame ones; the method was immunoSEQ multiplex PCR. Clone size and V and J calls were adopted from that table, with D and trimming inferred from the DNA. The sample lists about 200,000 clones, almost 85% occurring once. The data belong to a study of blood T cell repertoires in COVID-19. At the level of the study: The cDNA or gDNA used as material had been derived from T cells, B-cell-depleted T cells, or PBMCs.

The CDR3 has 14 residues. Germline V gives CDR1 MDHEN, CDR2 SYDVKM. The V and J ends lost 2 bases and 2 bases, in that order; junction bases with no gene match: 1. The genes are TRBV28 and TRBJ2-7, with TRBD1 identical over 9 bases. Sequencing input: peripheral blood. The TCR was taken from a woman in her forties or fifties with active or convalescent COVID-19. CDR3 loop: CASSLGTGTYEQYF. The CDR3 DNA reads TGTGCCAGCAGTTTAGGGACAGGGACCTACGAGCAGTACTTC.